The text below deals with one TCR beta chain. The data stem from a study of identifying expanded T cells in peripheral blood. Clones were sequenced by immunoSEQ multiplex PCR, and TCRdb holds only the in-frame ones, with some missing. The repertoire consists of approximately 110,000 clones, with 88% occurring once and the leading ten covering 7% to 9%. Germline values: CDR1 MNHNS, CDR2 SASEGT. After removal of 6 bases from V and 6 bases from J, the junction contained 9 bases not matched to a gene. This CDR3 region has 15 residues. This TCR was recovered from a person aged 18-69 years in good health. The sequenced sample was blood. The V gene is TRBV6-1, the J gene TRBJ2-2, with TRBD1 matching over 8 bases. CDR3 bases: TGTGCCAGCAGGACGAGCTGGACAGGGCCCGGGGAGCTGTTTTTT. This gives the protein CASRTSWTGPGELFF.